The rows below give T cell receptor beta chains drawn from one sample of a study of T cell responses to AZD1222 COVID-19 vaccine. Libraries were prepared by immunoSEQ multiplex PCR; TCRdb keeps only in-frame clonotypes and omits some of them. The profile shows 85,000 or so clones, 85% to 95% of them singletons. The specimen was peripheral blood, collected 28 days after the second AZD1222 dose. The receptors were sampled from an adult who received the AZD1222 COVID-19 vaccine. The CDR3 runs from the conserved cysteine through the conserved F or W. The D gene is left open where the match is weak. Clone sizes are given selectively: once, few, many, or a class where the clone is expanded.

j_call | d_call | clone_size | v_call | cdr3_aa | cdr3_nt
TRBJ1-5 | - | - | TRBV10-2 | CARTPARAHQPQHF | TGCGCCAGAACCCCGGCCAGGGCCCATCAGCCCCAGCATTTT
TRBJ1-2 | - | few | TRBV14 | CASSTTNYGYTF | TGTGCCAGCAGCACTACTAACTATGGCTACACCTTC
TRBJ1-6 | TRBD1 | - | TRBV30 | CAWSGGTGARFYNSPLHF | TGTGCCTGGAGTGGGGGGACAGGGGCGCGATTTTATAATTCACCCCTCCACTTT
TRBJ2-5 | - | - | TRBV7-2 | CASSFSTGGRQETQYF | TGTGCCAGCAGCTTTTCAACGGGTGGAAGGCAAGAGACCCAGTACTTC
TRBJ1-1 | - | once | TRBV9 | CASSVLGDTEAFF | TGTGCCAGCAGCGTGCTGGGGGACACTGAAGCTTTCTTT
TRBJ1-3 | TRBD1 | - | TRBV30 | CAWRRDRVRMSGNTIYF | TGTGCCTGGAGGCGGGACAGGGTCCGTATGTCTGGAAACACCATATATTTT
TRBJ2-5 | - | - | TRBV27 | CASSPYSGETQYF | TGTGCCAGCAGTCCCTATAGTGGGGAGACCCAGTACTTC
TRBJ2-7 | - | - | TRBV12-5 | CASGHEGNEQYF | TGTGCTAGTGGCCACGAGGGGAACGAGCAGTACTTC
TRBJ2-3 | - | - | TRBV4-1 | CASSQRSGSTDTQYF | TGCGCCAGCAGCCAACGGAGCGGGAGCACAGATACGCAGTATTTT
TRBJ2-2 | TRBD2 | few | TRBV9 | CASSGWRESTGELFF | TGTGCCAGCAGCGGTTGGCGGGAGAGCACCGGGGAGCTGTTTTTT
TRBJ1-6 | - | - | TRBV5-5 | CASSLDVSSPLHF | TGTGCCAGCAGCTTGGACGTCAGTTCACCCCTCCACTTT
TRBJ2-7 | - | - | TRBV5-6 | CASSLALSGAAYEQYF | TGTGCCAGCAGCTTGGCGCTATCGGGGGCGGCCTACGAGCAGTACTTC
TRBJ2-7 | TRBD2 | - | TRBV12-5 | CASGLVLAGGPYEQYF | TGTGCTAGTGGTTTGGTCCTAGCGGGGGGGCCGTACGAGCAGTACTTC
TRBJ1-5 | - | - | TRBV5-6 | CASSKGHGLAQHF | TGTGCCAGCAGTAAGGGACACGGCTTGGCCCAGCATTTT
TRBJ1-3 | TRBD1 | once | TRBV5-6 | CASSFFARQGRNTIYF | TGTGCCAGCAGCTTTTTTGCAAGACAGGGGAGAAACACCATATATTTT
TRBJ1-4 | - | - | TRBV18 | CASSHRRGNNEKLFF | TGTGCCAGCTCTCACCGCCGGGGAAATAATGAAAAACTGTTTTTT
TRBJ1-5 | - | - | TRBV3-1/TRBV3-2 | CASSTFADQPQHF | TGTGCCAGCAGCACCTTTGCAGATCAGCCCCAGCATTTT